Included here is one T cell receptor (beta chain) sequence, with context. The data are from a study of blood T cell repertoires in COVID-19. About the study: Both acute and convalescent COVID-19 samples were obtained from the United States, Italy and Spain.

V was pared by 3 bases and J by 3 bases, with 3 bases of the junction left unmatched. The CDR3 length is 15 residues. Germline values: CDR1 LNHDA, CDR2 SQIVND (reference sequence). Authors' data handling: Estimation of nucleated cell counts relied on the amplification of reference gene primers. TCRdb keeps only in-frame clones here, not all; method: immunoSEQ multiplex PCR. V, J and clone size derive from that table, while D and trimming were established from the DNA sequence. Here the sample spans 200,000 to 300,000 clones, about nine tenths being singletons. V usage is TRBV19 and J usage is TRBJ2-1; 9 bases map to TRBD1. This sequence was found in a man in his thirties or forties with COVID-19, enrolled during active disease. The sequencing input was peripheral blood. The CDR3 sequence: CASSIQTGGYNEQFF. CDR3 sequence (DNA): TGTGCCAGTAGTATCCAGACAGGGGGCTACAATGAGCAGTTCTTC. The complete variable domain, with remaining parts taken from reference TRBV19 and TRBJ2-1, reads DGGITQSPKYLFRKEGQNVTLSCEQNLNHDAMYWYRQDPGQGLRLIYYSQIVNDFQKGDIAEGYSVSREKKESFPLTVTSAQKNPTAFYLCASSIQTGGYNEQFFGPGTRLTVL.